The 20 T cell receptor beta chains in this list originate from one sample, sequenced in a study of blood T cell repertoires in COVID-19 (dated by TCRdb to 2019 to 2021). Library creation used the immunoSEQ multiplex PCR assay. Sourced from immuneACCESS, this table was stored by TCRdb with only in-frame sequences that have V and J called. A share of the clones is absent; for the studies checked, an unresolved V gene accounts for under half, and the remainder has no known explanation. The sample contains approximately 170,000 clones, 83% of them found a single time. The ten largest clones take up around 4.3% of the sample. Sample: PBMCs or T cells enriched from blood (not recorded which). The receptors stem from a woman aged 45-65 years who had recovered from COVID-19.

This rearrangement joins TRBV11-2 to TRBJ1-2; D gene unclear. This CDR3 has 15 residues. V lost 5 bases and J 2 bases, leaving 15 bases between the germline ends. Germline assignment: CDR1 SGHAT and CDR2 FQNNGV. The CDR3 is CASSPGRWENYGYTF. CDR3 sequence (DNA): TGTGCCAGCAGCCCCGGTCGTTGGGAGAACTATGGCTACACCTTC.

The rearrangement joins TRBV15 to TRBJ2-1; 7 bases are a match to TRBD2. This CDR3 is built from 16 residues. V lost 5 bases and J lost 3; bases outside the gene matches: 10. Germline assignment: CDR1 LNHNV and CDR2 YYDKDF (reference sequence). The CDR3 spells CATSPRGLAVYNEQFF. CDR3 in DNA: TGTGCCACCAGCCCTCGTGGGCTAGCGGTCTACAATGAGCAGTTCTTC.

The V gene is TRBV9, the J gene TRBJ2-2; D is perhaps TRBD2 (6 bases). V gave up 2 bases and J gave up 0 bases, with 8 bases separating them. This CDR3 comprises 15 residues. The germline gives CDR1 SGDLS, CDR2 YYNGEE. CDR3 sequence reads: CASSVTGANTGELFF. The CDR3 DNA is TGTGCCAGCAGCGTCACGGGGGCGAACACCGGGGAGCTGTTTTTT.

This clone was observed a handful of times. The chain carries TRBV28 and TRBJ2-7; 11 bases map to TRBD2. The CDR3 is 17 residues long. J lost 4 bases, V lost 5 bases, and 13 bases had no gene match. Germline V gives CDR1 MDHEN, CDR2 SYDVKM. The CDR3 region has the DNA TGTGCCAGCAGTCCCTCCCTCACTAGCGGGAGTAGTTACGAGCAGTACGTC. Translation gives CASSPSLTSGSSYEQYV.

This chain joins TRBV7-9 and TRBJ1-5; D unresolved. The CDR3 is made up of 14 amino acids. Germline CDR1 and CDR2: SEHNR and FQNEAQ (reference sequence). Trimming removed 4 bases from V and 7 bases from J, with 14 bases in between. CDR3 region: CASSSHLLGQPQHF. The CDR3 DNA reads TGTGCCAGCAGCTCTCACCTGTTGGGCCAGCCCCAGCATTTT.

This sequence joins TRBV21-1 and TRBJ1-1; the table names TRBD1, a call not compared with the DNA. TRBV21-1 is a documented pseudogene. CDR3 size: 14 residues. The chain's CDR3 is CASSQGKRGTEAFF. As DNA, the CDR3 is TGTGCCAGCAGTCAGGGGAAAAGGGGCACTGAAGCTTTCTTT.

V is TRBV18 and J is TRBJ1-1; D perhaps matches TRBD1 (5 bases). The ends were cut back, 6 bases at V and 1 base at J, with 9 bases in the middle. This CDR3 is 13 amino acids long. Germline CDR1 is KGHSH and CDR2 is LQKENI. The CDR3 DNA is TGTGCCAGCTCCCACGGACAGAACACTGAAGCTTTCTTT. Protein sequence: CASSHGQNTEAFF. The whole variable domain, remainder taken from reference TRBV18 and TRBJ1-1, is NAGVMQNPRHLVRRRGQEARLRCSPMKGHSHVYWYRQLPEEGLKFMVYLQKENIIDESGMPKERFSAEFPKEGPSILRIQQVVRGDSAAYFCASSHGQNTEAFFGQGTRLTVV.

This chain uses TRBV4-3 with TRBJ1-3; TRBD1 matches at 11 bases. J gave up 7 bases and V 5 bases, and 7 bases lay outside the gene matches. The length of the CDR3 is 15 residues. From germline, CDR1 is LGHNA and CDR2 YSLEER. DNA of the CDR3: TGCGCCAGCAGCAGAGCAGGGACAGGGGGGAACACCATATATTTT. Protein product: CASSRAGTGGNTIYF.

V is TRBV5-6 and J is TRBJ1-5; D call uncertain. Trimming left V 0 bases short and J 1 base short, with 11 bases between. The V gene's germline CDR1 is SGHDT and CDR2 YYEEEE. The CDR3 loop spans 16 amino acids. The CDR3 loop reads CASSLDKAGSNQPQHF. CDR3 sequence (DNA): TGTGCCAGCAGCTTGGACAAAGCAGGAAGCAATCAGCCCCAGCATTTT.

V is TRBV28 and J is TRBJ2-7; 7 bases line up with TRBD1. The CDR3 runs to 14 residues. V dropped 11 bases and J dropped 5; count of bases not matched to a gene: 15. Germline V gene sequence: CDR1 MDHEN, CDR2 SYDVKM. The CDR3 is CACSERQGSNEQYV. DNA of the CDR3: TGTGCCTGTTCCGAACGACAGGGTTCCAACGAGCAGTACGTC.

This clone was counted a single time. This chain links TRBV5-5 with TRBJ1-4; 7 nucleotides agree with TRBD1. The germline V gene encodes CDR1 SGHKS and CDR2 YYEKEE (reference sequence). V was clipped by 3 bases and J by 0 bases; unmatched bases: 8. The CDR3 spans 17 residues. CDR3 DNA: TGTGCCAGCAGCTCGGACAGGAATCGTGCAACTAATGAAAAACTGTTTTTT. Protein: CASSSDRNRATNEKLFF.

The chain combines TRBV27 with TRBJ2-1, with 9 nucleotides matching TRBD2. CDR1 and CDR2 (germline): MNHEY, SMNVEV (reference sequence). The CDR3 spans 16 residues. The junction had 13 bases not matched to a gene; V was cut back by 4 bases and J by 9 bases. The CDR3 coding sequence is TGTGCCAGCAGTTCCCCGACTAGCGGTCTAACCGGTGAGCAGTTCTTC. As protein: CASSSPTSGLTGEQFF.

This clone was recorded only once. The CDR3 loop is CASSSGDSETQYF. The CDR3 coding sequence is TGTGCCAGCAGCTCAGGGGATTCAGAGACCCAGTACTTC. The chain has TRBV28 and TRBJ2-5, with D perhaps TRBD1 (6 bases). V lost 6 bases, J lost 4 bases, and 12 bases lay in between. The germline V gene encodes CDR1 MDHEN and CDR2 SYDVKM. The CDR3 covers 13 residues.

The V gene is TRBV7-2, the J gene TRBJ2-5; 12 nucleotides line up with TRBD2. There are 15 residues in the CDR3. Losses at the gene ends were 5 bases for V and 3 bases for J; bases not matched to a gene: 4. Germline V CDR1 and CDR2: SGHTA, FQGNSA. The CDR3 sequence is CASSGRLAGEETQYF. CDR3 nucleotides: TGTGCCAGCAGCGGTCGACTAGCGGGGGAAGAGACCCAGTACTTC.

The chain is built from TRBV27 and TRBJ1-6, with a weak D call TRBD1 (5 bases). There are 16 residues in the CDR3. Trimming cost V 4 bases and J 7 bases, with 17 bases left between them. Per germline, CDR1 MNHEY and CDR2 SMNVEV (reference sequence). CDR3 region: CASSSRQGFSNSPLHF. As DNA, the CDR3 is TGTGCCAGCAGTTCACGGCAGGGTTTCAGCAATTCACCCCTCCACTTT.

The rearrangement joins TRBV18 to TRBJ2-3, with 9 bases lining up with TRBD2. V trimming: 4 bases; J trimming: 3 bases; junction bases outside the gene matches: 5. Germline V CDR1 and CDR2: KGHSH, LQKENI. CDR3 length equals 15 residues. The CDR3 protein is CASSRGGAVTDTQYF. The CDR3 DNA reads as TGTGCCAGCTCACGCGGGGGGGCCGTAACAGATACGCAGTATTTT.

The chain employs TRBV27 and TRBJ1-5; D uncertain. Trimming removed 7 bases from V and 0 bases from J, with 13 bases in between. Germline V CDR1 and CDR2: MNHEY, SMNVEV (reference sequence). The CDR3 runs 15 residues. CDR3: CASTSSGVSNQPQHF. The CDR3, as DNA: TGTGCCAGCACCTCCTCGGGAGTTAGCAATCAGCCCCAGCATTTT.

The CDR3 loop reads CASSFTGTGENTIYF. The CDR3 nucleotides read TGTGCCAGCAGTTTCACCGGGACAGGGGAGAACACCATATATTTT. The chain carries TRBV6-5 and TRBJ1-3; 10 bases map to TRBD1. Unmatched junction bases numbered 7, after V lost 4 bases and J lost 7 bases. Germline V gene data show CDR1 as MNHEY and CDR2 as SVGAGI. The CDR3 contains 15 residues.

The V call is TRBV27, the J call TRBJ2-7; 7 bases are a match to TRBD1. V shed 11 bases, J shed 2 bases, and the junction held 12 bases outside the gene matches. This CDR3 contains 14 residues. Germline V gene data show CDR1 as MNHEY and CDR2 as SMNVEV (reference sequence). CDR3 amino acids: CAERDRVPPYEQYV. In nucleotides, the CDR3 is TGTGCCGAAAGGGACAGAGTACCCCCCTACGAGCAGTACGTC.

The chain joins TRBV29-1 to TRBJ1-2; 8 nucleotides align to TRBD1. The ends lost 6 bases at V and 3 bases at J; junction bases unmatched: 6. From germline, CDR1 is SQVTM and CDR2 ANQGSEA. The CDR3 extends over 13 amino acids. CDR3 bases: TGCAGCGTGGTACAACAGGGGGACTATGGCTACACCTTC. Translated, it gives CSVVQQGDYGYTF.